This TCR beta chain was captured in a study of shared clonotypes between healthy human individuals. Remarks on this clone: The antigen is undetermined.

Here immunoSEQ multiplex PCR was the method, and the copy in TCRdb shows in-frame clones only, minus some. The repertoire has about 1.5 million clones, 98% of them found once; the top ten carry around 0.47%. Study-wide findings and caveats: With few donors, the genetic and exposure-history diversity represented was limited. Memory subsets generally showed lower estimated richness than naive subsets.

Splitting the CD4+ cells yielded a CD45RA+ naive subset and a CD45RA-negative memory subset. The specimen was naive CD4+ T cells sorted from blood. As to subset: CD45RA+ positively selected. This TCR derives from a man aged 25-45 years in good health.

CDR3 residues: CASSVFNRMNTEAFF. As DNA, the CDR3 is TGTGCCAGCAGCGTATTTAACAGAATGAACACTGAAGCTTTCTTT. This chain joins TRBV9 and TRBJ1-1; unclear D gene. This CDR3 region has 15 residues. The V end was cut by 1 base, the J end by 0 bases, with 10 bases between. Looked up from germline, CDR1 is SGDLS and CDR2 is YYNGEE.